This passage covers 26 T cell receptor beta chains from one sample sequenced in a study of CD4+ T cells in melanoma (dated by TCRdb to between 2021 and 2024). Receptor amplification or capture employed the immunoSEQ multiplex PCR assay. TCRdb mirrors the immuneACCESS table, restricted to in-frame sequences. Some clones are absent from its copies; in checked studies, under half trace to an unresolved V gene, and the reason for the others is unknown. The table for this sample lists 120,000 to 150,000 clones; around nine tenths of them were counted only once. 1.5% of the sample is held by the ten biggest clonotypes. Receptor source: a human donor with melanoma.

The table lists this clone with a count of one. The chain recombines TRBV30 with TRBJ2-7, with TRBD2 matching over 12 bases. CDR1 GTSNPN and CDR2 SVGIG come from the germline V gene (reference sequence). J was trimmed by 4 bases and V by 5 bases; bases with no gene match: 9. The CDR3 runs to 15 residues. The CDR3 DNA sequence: TGTGCCTGGGCTAGCGGGGGGGCCGGGTCTTACGAGCAGTACTTC. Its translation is CAWASGGAGSYEQYF.

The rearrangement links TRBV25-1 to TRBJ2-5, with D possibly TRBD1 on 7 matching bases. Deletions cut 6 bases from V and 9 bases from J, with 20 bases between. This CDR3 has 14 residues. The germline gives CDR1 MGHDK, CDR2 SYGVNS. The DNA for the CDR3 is TGTGCCAGCAGAGCGCGGGACAGCGGTACAGCCCAGTACTTC. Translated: CASRARDSGTAQYF.

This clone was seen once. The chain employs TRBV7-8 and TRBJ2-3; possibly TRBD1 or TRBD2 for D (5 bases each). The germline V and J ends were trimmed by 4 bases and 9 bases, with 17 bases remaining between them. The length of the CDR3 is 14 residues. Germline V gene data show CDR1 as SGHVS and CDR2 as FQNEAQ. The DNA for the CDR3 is TGTGCCAGCAGCTCAGCTTGGGGGACCCCCACGCAGTATTTT. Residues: CASSSAWGTPTQYF.

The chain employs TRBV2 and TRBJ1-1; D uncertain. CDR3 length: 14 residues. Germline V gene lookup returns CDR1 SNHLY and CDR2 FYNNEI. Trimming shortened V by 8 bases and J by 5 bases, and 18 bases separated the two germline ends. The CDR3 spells CASHPPPAGTEAFF. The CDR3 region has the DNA TGTGCCAGCCATCCGCCACCAGCGGGTACTGAAGCTTTCTTT.

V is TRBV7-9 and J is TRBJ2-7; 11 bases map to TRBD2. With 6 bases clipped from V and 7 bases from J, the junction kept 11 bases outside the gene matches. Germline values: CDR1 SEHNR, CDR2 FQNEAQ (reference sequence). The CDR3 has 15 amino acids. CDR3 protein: CASSLRVGLAEEQYF. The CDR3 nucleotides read TGTGCCAGCAGTTTAAGGGTGGGACTAGCGGAAGAGCAGTACTTC.

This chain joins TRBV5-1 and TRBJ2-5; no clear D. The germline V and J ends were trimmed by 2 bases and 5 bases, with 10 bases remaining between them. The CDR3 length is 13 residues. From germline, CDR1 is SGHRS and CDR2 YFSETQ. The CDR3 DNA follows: TGCGCCAGCAGCTTATTCGGGTTCGAGACCCAGTACTTC. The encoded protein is CASSLFGFETQYF.

The CDR3: CASRLGQGVETQYF. The CDR3 DNA reads TGTGCCAGCAGACTGGGACAGGGTGTAGAGACCCAGTACTTC. The chain uses TRBV5-5 and TRBJ2-5, with TRBD1 identical over 9 bases. The germline V gene has CDR1 SGHKS and CDR2 YYEKEE (reference sequence). The ends lost 5 bases at V and 4 bases at J; junction bases unmatched: 6. The CDR3 loop spans 14 amino acids.

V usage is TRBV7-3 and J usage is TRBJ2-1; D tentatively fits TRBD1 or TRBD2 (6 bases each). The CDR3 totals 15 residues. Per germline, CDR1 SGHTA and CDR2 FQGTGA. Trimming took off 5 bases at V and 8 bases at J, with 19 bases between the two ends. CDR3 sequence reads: CASSGTGTLADEQFF. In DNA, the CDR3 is TGTGCCAGCAGCGGAACAGGGACTCTCGCGGATGAGCAGTTCTTC.

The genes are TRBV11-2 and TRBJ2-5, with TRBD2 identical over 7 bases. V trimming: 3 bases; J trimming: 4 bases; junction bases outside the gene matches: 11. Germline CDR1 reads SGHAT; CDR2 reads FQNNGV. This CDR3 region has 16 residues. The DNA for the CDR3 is TGTGCCAGCAGCTTGGGTGGCGTCGGGGGGAGAGAGACCCAGTACTTC. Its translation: CASSLGGVGGRETQYF.

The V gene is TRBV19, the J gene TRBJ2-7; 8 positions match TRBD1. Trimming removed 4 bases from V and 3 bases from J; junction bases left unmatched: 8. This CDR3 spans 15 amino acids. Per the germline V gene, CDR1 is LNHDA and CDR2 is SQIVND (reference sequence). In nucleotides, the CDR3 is TGTGCCAGTAGTACCCGACAGGGGACTTACTACGAGCAGTACTTC. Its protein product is CASSTRQGTYYEQYF.

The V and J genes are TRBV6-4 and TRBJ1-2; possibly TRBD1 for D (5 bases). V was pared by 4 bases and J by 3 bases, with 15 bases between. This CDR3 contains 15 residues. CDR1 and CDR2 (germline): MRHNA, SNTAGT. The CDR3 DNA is TGTGCCAGCAGTGCACGTGCCGGGGCTGACTATGGCTACACCTTC. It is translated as CASSARAGADYGYTF.

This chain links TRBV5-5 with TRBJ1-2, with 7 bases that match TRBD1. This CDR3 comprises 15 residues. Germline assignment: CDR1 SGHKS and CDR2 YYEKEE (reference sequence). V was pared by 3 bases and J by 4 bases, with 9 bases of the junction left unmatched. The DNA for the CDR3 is TGTGCCAGCAGCTCGGGGACAGCTAATGTCTATGGCTACACCTTC. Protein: CASSSGTANVYGYTF.

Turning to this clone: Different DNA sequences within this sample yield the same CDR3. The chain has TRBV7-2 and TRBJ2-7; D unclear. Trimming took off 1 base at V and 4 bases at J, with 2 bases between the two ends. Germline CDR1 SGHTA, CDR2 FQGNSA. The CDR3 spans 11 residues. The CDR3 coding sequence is TGTGCCAGCAGCTTAGTGTACGAGCAGTACTTC. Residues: CASSLVYEQYF.

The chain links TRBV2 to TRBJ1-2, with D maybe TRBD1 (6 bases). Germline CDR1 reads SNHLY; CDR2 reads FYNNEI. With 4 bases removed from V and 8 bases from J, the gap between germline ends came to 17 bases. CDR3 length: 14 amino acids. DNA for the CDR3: TGTGCCAGCAGTGCAAAGCACAGGGCTAGAGGCTACACCTTC. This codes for CASSAKHRARGYTF.

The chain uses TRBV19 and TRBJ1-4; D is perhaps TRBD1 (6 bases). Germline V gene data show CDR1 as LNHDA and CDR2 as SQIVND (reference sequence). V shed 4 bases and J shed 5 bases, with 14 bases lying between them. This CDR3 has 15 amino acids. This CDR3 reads CASSTTWQGNEKLFF. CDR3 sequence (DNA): TGTGCCAGTAGTACCACTTGGCAGGGGAATGAAAAACTGTTTTTT. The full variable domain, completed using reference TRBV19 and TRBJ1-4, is DGGITQSPKYLFRKEGQNVTLSCEQNLNHDAMYWYRQDPGQGLRLIYYSQIVNDFQKGDIAEGYSVSREKKESFPLTVTSAQKNPTAFYLCASSTTWQGNEKLFFGSGTQLSVL.

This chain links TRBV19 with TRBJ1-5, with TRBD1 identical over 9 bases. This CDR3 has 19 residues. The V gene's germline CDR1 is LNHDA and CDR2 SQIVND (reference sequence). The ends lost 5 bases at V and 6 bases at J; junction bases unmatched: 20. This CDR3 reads CASSAKGTGSSVISQPQHF. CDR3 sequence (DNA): TGTGCCAGTAGTGCTAAAGGGACAGGGTCTTCAGTGATCAGTCAGCCCCAGCATTTT.

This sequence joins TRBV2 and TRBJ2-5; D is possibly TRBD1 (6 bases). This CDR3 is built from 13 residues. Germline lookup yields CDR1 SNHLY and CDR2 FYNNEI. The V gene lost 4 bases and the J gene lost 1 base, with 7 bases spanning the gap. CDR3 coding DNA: TGTGCCAGCAGTGGGACAGTCCAAGAGACCCAGTACTTC. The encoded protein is CASSGTVQETQYF.

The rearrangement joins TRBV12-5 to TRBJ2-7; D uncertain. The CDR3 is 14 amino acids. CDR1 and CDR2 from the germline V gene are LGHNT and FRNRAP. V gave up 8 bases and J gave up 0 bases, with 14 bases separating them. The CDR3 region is CASSPSGSSYEQYF. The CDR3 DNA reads TGTGCTAGTTCCCCCTCGGGCAGCTCCTACGAGCAGTACTTC.

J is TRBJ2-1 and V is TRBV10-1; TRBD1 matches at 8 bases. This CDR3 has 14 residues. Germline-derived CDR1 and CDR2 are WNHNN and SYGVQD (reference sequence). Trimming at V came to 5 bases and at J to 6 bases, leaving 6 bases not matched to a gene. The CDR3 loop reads CASSSDREANEQFF. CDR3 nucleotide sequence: TGCGCCAGCAGTTCGGACAGGGAGGCCAATGAGCAGTTCTTC.

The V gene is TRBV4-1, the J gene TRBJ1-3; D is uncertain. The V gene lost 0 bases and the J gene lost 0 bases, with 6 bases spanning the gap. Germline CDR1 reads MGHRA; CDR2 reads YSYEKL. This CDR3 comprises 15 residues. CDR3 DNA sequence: TGCGCCAGCAGCCAAGAGGGCGCCTCTGGAAACACCATATATTTT. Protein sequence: CASSQEGASGNTIYF.

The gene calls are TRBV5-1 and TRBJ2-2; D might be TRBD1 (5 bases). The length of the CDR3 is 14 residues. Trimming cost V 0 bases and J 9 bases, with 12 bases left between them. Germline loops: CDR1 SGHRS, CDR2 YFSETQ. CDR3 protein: CASSLGLGARELFF. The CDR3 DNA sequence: TGCGCCAGCAGCTTGGGTCTTGGGGCCCGGGAGCTGTTTTTT.

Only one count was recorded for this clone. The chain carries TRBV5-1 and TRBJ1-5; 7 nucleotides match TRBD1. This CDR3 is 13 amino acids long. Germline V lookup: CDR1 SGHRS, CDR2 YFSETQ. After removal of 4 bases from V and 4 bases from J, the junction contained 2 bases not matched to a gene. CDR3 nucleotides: TGCGCCAGCAGCCTGGACAGGAATCAGCCCCAGCATTTT. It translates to CASSLDRNQPQHF. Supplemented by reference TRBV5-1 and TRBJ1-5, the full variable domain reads KAGVTQTPRYLIKTRGQQVTLSCSPISGHRSVSWYQQTPGQGLQFLFEYFSETQRNKGNFPGRFSGRQFSNSRSEMNVSTLELGDSALYLCASSLDRNQPQHFGDGTRLSIL.

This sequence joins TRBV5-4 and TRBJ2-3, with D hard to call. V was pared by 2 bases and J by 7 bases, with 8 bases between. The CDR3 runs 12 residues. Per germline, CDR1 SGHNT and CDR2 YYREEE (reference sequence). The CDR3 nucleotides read TGTGCCAGCAGCTTTTTCGGCAATACGCAGTATTTT. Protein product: CASSFFGNTQYF.

In DNA form, the CDR3 reads TGCGCCAGTTCTCGGGGACAGCTGAATGAAAAACTGTTTTTT. Protein sequence: CASSRGQLNEKLFF. The chain combines TRBV10-2 with TRBJ1-4; 7 positions agree with TRBD1. V lost 9 bases and J lost 5; bases outside the gene matches: 9. The CDR3 spans 14 residues. From germline, CDR1 is WSHSY and CDR2 SAAADI.

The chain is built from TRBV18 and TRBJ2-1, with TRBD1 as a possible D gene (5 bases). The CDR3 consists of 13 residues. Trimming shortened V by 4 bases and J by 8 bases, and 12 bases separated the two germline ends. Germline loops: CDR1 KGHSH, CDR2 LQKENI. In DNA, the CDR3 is TGTGCCAGCTCACAGGGGTCTATTTATGAGCAGTTCTTC. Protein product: CASSQGSIYEQFF. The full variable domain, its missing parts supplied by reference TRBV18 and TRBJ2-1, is NAGVMQNPRHLVRRRGQEARLRCSPMKGHSHVYWYRQLPEEGLKFMVYLQKENIIDESGMPKERFSAEFPKEGPSILRIQQVVRGDSAAYFCASSQGSIYEQFFGPGTRLTVL.

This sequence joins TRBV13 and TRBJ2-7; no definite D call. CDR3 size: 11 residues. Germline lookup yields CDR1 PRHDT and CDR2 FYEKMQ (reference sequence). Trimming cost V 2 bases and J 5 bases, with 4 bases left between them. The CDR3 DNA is TGTGCCAGCAGCTTAAATCACGAGCAGTACTTC. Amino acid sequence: CASSLNHEQYF.